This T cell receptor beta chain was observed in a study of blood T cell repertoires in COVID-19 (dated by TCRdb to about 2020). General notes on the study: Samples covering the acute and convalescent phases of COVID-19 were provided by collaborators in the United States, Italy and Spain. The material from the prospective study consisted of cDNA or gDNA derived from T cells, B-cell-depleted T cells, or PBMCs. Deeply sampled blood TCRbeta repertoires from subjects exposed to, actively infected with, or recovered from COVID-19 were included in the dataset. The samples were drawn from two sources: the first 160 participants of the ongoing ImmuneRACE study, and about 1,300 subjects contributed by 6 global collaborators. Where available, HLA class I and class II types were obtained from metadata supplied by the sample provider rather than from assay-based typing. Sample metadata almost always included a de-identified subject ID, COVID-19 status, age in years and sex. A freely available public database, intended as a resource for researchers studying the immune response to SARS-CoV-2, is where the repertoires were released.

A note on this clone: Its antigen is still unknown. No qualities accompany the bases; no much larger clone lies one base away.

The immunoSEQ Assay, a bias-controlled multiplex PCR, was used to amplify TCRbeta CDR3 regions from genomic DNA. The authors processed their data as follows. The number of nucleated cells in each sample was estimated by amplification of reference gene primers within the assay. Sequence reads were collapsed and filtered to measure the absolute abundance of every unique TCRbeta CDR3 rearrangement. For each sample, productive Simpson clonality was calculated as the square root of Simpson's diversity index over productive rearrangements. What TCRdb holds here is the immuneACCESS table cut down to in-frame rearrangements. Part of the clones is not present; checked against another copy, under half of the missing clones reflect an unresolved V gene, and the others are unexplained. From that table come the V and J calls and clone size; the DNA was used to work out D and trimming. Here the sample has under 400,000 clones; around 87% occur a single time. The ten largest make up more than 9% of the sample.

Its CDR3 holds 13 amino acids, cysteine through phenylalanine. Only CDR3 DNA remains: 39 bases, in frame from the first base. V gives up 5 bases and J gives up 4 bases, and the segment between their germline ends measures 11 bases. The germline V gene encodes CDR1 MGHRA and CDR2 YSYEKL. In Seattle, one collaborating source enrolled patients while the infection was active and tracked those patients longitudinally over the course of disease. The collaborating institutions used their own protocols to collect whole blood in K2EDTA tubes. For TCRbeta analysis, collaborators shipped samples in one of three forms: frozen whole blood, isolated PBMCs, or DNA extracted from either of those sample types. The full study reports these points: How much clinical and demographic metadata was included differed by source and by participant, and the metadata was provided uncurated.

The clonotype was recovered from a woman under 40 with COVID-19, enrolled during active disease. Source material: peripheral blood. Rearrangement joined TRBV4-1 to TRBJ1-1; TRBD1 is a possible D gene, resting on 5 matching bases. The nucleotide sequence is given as TGCGCCAGCAGCACCGGGGGGGTCACTGAAGCTTTCTTT. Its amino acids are CASSTGGVTEAFF.